This T cell receptor (beta chain) was sequenced during a study of blood T cells in healthy people across ages. For the second PCR, which ran for about 7 to 11 cycles, a sample-barcoded 5' primer and a J-beta primer mix were used. TCRdb used MiXCR to reprocess the 5' RACE reads, holding one entry per CDR3 protein. Altogether around 1,000,000 distinct CDR3 sequences are present, 30% to 40% being singletons, with the ten largest covering roughly 14%. Trimming removed 7 bases from V and 9 bases from J, with 15 bases in between. The CDR3 is made up of 12 amino acids. CDR1 and CDR2 (germline): SNHLY, FYNNEI.

The source of this sequence is a man younger than 35 in good health. The V call is TRBV2, the J call TRBJ1-2; D gene ambiguous. Specimen: blood. DNA for the CDR3: TGTGCCAGCAATCTCGACACGGAACGCTACACCTTC. It yields the protein CASNLDTERYTF.